Following are 12 T cell receptor beta chains from one sample sequenced in a study of cytomegalovirus exposure and HLA in healthy donors (dated by TCRdb to the late 2010s). Receptor amplification or capture employed the immunoSEQ multiplex PCR assay. For the multiplex PCR, a mixture combining 60 forward primers for TCR Vbeta segments and 13 reverse primers for TCR Jbeta segments was used. What TCRdb holds here is the immuneACCESS table cut down to in-frame rearrangements. Part of the clones is not present; checked against another copy, under half of the missing clones reflect an unresolved V gene, and the others are unexplained. Across this sample there are some 150,000 clones, with around 86% seen only once. The ten largest account for approximately 2.9% of the sample. Sequencing was performed on PBMCs. Receptors were obtained from a woman aged 25 to 39 in good health and CMV-seronegative.

The chain carries TRBV7-8 and TRBJ2-7, with TRBD2 identical over 10 bases. Trimming took 6 bases from V and 5 from J; bases not matched to a gene: 10. The CDR3 has 15 amino acids. CDR1 and CDR2 from the germline V gene are SGHVS and FQNEAQ. DNA for the CDR3: TGTGCCAGCAGGCCGACTAGCGGGCCTCAGGACGAGCAGTACTTC. Encoded protein: CASRPTSGPQDEQYF.

V usage is TRBV5-1 and J usage is TRBJ1-1; possibly TRBD1 for D (5 bases). This CDR3 contains 14 residues. Between the trimmed V and J ends, which lost 2 bases and 1 base, there was a span of 9 bases. Germline V gene data show CDR1 as SGHRS and CDR2 as YFSETQ. The CDR3 DNA is TGCGCCAGCAGCTTTGGGGCGGCGAACACTGAAGCTTTCTTT. Translation: CASSFGAANTEAFF.

The chain uses TRBV25-1 and TRBJ2-5; possible D gene TRBD2, 7 bases. The CDR3 has 15 residues. Trimming removed 4 bases at V and 2 bases at J, with 14 bases between. The germline V gene has CDR1 MGHDK and CDR2 SYGVNS. The CDR3 DNA sequence: TGTGCCAGCAGTGTTAGGGGGGGCCCACAAGAGACCCAGTACTTC. It specifies CASSVRGGPQETQYF.

This rearrangement joins TRBV2 to TRBJ1-5; D call uncertain. V shed 6 bases and J shed 2 bases, with 11 bases lying between them. Germline CDR1 SNHLY, CDR2 FYNNEI. This CDR3 has 14 residues. CDR3 protein: CASRANEGNQPQHF. The CDR3 region has the DNA TGTGCCAGCAGGGCGAACGAGGGCAATCAGCCCCAGCATTTT.

V and J are TRBV5-8 and TRBJ2-7, with D possibly TRBD1 on 5 matching bases. V was trimmed by 4 bases and J by 2 bases, leaving 13 bases between them. Germline-derived CDR1 and CDR2 are SGHTS and YDEGEE. The length of the CDR3 is 14 residues. CDR3 protein: CASSAHRRTYEQYF. In nucleotides, the CDR3 is TGTGCCAGCAGCGCCCACAGGAGAACCTACGAGCAGTACTTC. Looking up the rest from reference TRBV5-8 and TRBJ2-7 gives the full variable domain: EAGVTQSPTHLIKTRGQQATLRCSPISGHTSVYWYQQALGLGLQFLLWYDEGEERNRGNFPPRFSGRQFPNYSSELNVNALELEDSALYLCASSAHRRTYEQYFGPGTRLTVT.

The CDR3 spells CASSPRGGRVTDTQYF. CDR3 in DNA: TGTGCCAGCAGCCCCAGGGGTGGCAGGGTGACCGATACGCAGTATTTT. The chain employs TRBV14 and TRBJ2-3, with D possibly being TRBD1 (6 bases). Germline V lookup: CDR1 SGHDN, CDR2 FVKESK. V was trimmed by 4 bases and J by 6 bases, leaving 20 bases between them. The CDR3 extends over 16 amino acids.

This clone occurred a few times. V usage is TRBV28 and J usage is TRBJ1-1; perhaps TRBD1 as D (6 bases). CDR3 size: 14 residues. Trimming cost V 6 bases and J 5 bases, with 16 bases left between them. Germline CDR1 reads MDHEN; CDR2 reads SYDVKM. The CDR3 nucleotides are TGTGCCAGCAGACAGGGTATAGTTCGGACTGAAGCTTTCTTT. As protein: CASRQGIVRTEAFF.

The chain couples TRBV7-8 to TRBJ2-2; maybe TRBD2 (6 bases). From germline, CDR1 is SGHVS and CDR2 FQNEAQ. This CDR3 is 19 amino acids long. The ends were cut back, 5 bases at V and 2 bases at J, with 24 bases in the middle. Written as DNA, the CDR3 is TGTGCCAGCAGCCCTAGGCGGGCGGGGTCCTTAATAAACACCGGGGAGCTGTTTTTT. Its translation is CASSPRRAGSLINTGELFF.

A few counts support this clone. The chain links TRBV19 to TRBJ2-7, with 10 nucleotides matching TRBD1. The CDR3 is 17 residues long. The germline CDR1 and CDR2 sequences are LNHDA and SQIVND (reference sequence). The V segment lost 5 bases and the J segment 6 bases; nucleotides outside the gene matches: 16. CDR3 in amino acids: CASSGSGSGQGVREQYF. Written as DNA, the CDR3 is TGTGCCAGTAGTGGGTCAGGTAGCGGACAGGGGGTCCGCGAGCAGTACTTC. Full variable domain (missing parts from reference TRBV19 and TRBJ2-7): DGGITQSPKYLFRKEGQNVTLSCEQNLNHDAMYWYRQDPGQGLRLIYYSQIVNDFQKGDIAEGYSVSREKKESFPLTVTSAQKNPTAFYLCASSGSGSGQGVREQYFGPGTRLTVT.

V is TRBV28 and J is TRBJ2-1, with 9 nucleotides matching TRBD2. Trimming at V came to 10 bases and at J to 4 bases, leaving 8 bases not matched to a gene. The CDR3 runs 14 residues. Germline V gene lookup returns CDR1 MDHEN and CDR2 SYDVKM. The CDR3 sequence: CANGASGEYNEQFF. The CDR3 DNA reads as TGTGCCAACGGGGCTAGCGGGGAATACAATGAGCAGTTCTTC.

This clone has just one count. Relative to the germline gene, one junction end is altered; a read error may explain this. This chain joins TRBV7-7 and TRBJ2-1; 15 nucleotides line up with TRBD2. The CDR3 consists of 17 residues. Germline-derived CDR1 and CDR2 are SSHAT and FNYEAQ (reference sequence). DNA for the CDR3: TGTGCCAGCAGCACTCGGACTAGCGGGAGGGCCTATAATGAGCAGTTCTTC. It translates to CASSTRTSGRAYNEQFF.

The chain combines TRBV4-1 with TRBJ1-2; TRBD1 matches at 7 bases. CDR1 and CDR2 from the germline V gene are MGHRA and YSYEKL. There are 17 residues in the CDR3. J was trimmed by 3 bases and V by 0 bases; bases with no gene match: 10. The CDR3 here is CASSQESPPRGDYGYTF. The CDR3 region has the DNA TGCGCCAGCAGCCAAGAAAGTCCCCCCAGGGGGGACTATGGCTACACCTTC.